Included here is one T cell receptor beta chain sequence, with context. This record belongs to a study of chemoradiotherapy in HPV16-positive cancers. Per germline, CDR1 MNHNS and CDR2 SASEGT. The CDR3 extends over 15 amino acids. With V trimmed by 6 bases and J by 2 bases, 5 bases remained unmatched. The data were produced by immunoSEQ multiplex PCR, yet TCRdb's version contains in-frame clones alone and is incomplete. This sample carries tens of thousands of clones, 80% to 90% of them seen once, and the ten largest clones take 3% to 3.5%. The chain links TRBV6-1 to TRBJ1-3, with 9 bases matching TRBD1. The sequences come from blood, collected from a patient who underwent chemoradiotherapy. The receptor comes from a human donor with HPV-associated anogenital cancer. The CDR3 loop reads CASRGQGTPGNTIYF. The CDR3 nucleotides are TGTGCCAGCAGAGGACAGGGGACGCCTGGAAACACCATATATTTT.